This TCR beta chain originates from a study of shared clonotypes between healthy human individuals. Study in general: Three CD4 naive, three CD4 memory, two CD8 naive and one CD8 memory plate were used per donor. Findings of the study overall: Having only a few donors restricted how much genetic and exposure-history diversity was captured.

Profiling relied on immunoSEQ multiplex PCR, and the TCRdb table lists in-frame clones only, not all of them. Of over 2 million clones detected, roughly 90% appear once; the ten largest clones hold about 0.41%. Worth noting for this clone: The target antigen is unknown.

The donors, healthy adults who were HIV-negative, had experienced no recent acute infections or vaccinations. Trimming cost V 6 bases and J 5 bases, with 8 bases left between them. The CDR3 covers 13 residues. Germline loops: CDR1 MNHNY, CDR2 SVGAGI (reference sequence). The TCR originated in a man between 18 and 35 years old in good health. Some clones in this sample may be carry-over from other donors' samples. The rearrangement uses TRBV6-6 and TRBJ1-6; D perhaps matches TRBD1 (5 bases). Sequenced: naive CD4+ T cells from PBMCs. Regarding subset: CD45RA+ positively selected. CDR3 coding DNA: TGTGCCAGCAGAGGACAAAATAATTCACCCCTCCACTTT. It codes for CASRGQNNSPLHF.